These 28 T cell receptor beta chains share one sample of origin, sequenced in a study of T cells after yellow fever vaccination. MiXCR, run by TCRdb on the 5' RACE reads, gives a single entry per CDR3 protein. The table shows about 160,000 distinct CDR3 sequences, with under 7.5% occurring only once. The material sequenced was CD4+ T cells sorted from PBMCs, taken 5 to 6 days after the first yellow fever vaccination. Source of these receptors: a man younger than 35 who received the YFV17D yellow fever vaccine.

This clonotype has ten or more counts. The chain joins TRBV6-4 to TRBJ2-3, with TRBD1 identical over 7 bases. The CDR3 contains 12 residues. Germline CDR1 reads MRHNA; CDR2 reads SNTAGT. After removal of 11 bases from V and 4 bases from J, the junction contained 6 bases not matched to a gene. The CDR3 loop reads CADRDSSDTQYF. The CDR3 nucleotides read TGTGCCGACCGGGACAGCTCAGATACGCAGTATTTT.

The genes are TRBV5-5 and TRBJ1-2; no definite D call. The CDR3 is 13 residues long. V lost 9 bases, J lost 6 bases, and 18 bases lay in between. From germline, CDR1 is SGHKS and CDR2 YYEKEE (reference sequence). CDR3 amino acids: CAMAPGPDDGYTF. The CDR3 coding sequence is TGTGCCATGGCCCCCGGGCCGGACGATGGCTACACCTTC.

The chain combines TRBV7-8 with TRBJ2-7; D is tentatively TRBD1 or TRBD2 (5 bases each). The CDR3 runs to 12 residues. V shed 3 bases and J shed 13 bases, with 16 bases lying between them. Germline loops: CDR1 SGHVS, CDR2 FQNEAQ. The CDR3 coding sequence is TGTGCCAGCAGCTTGGGGTACGGGGCACTATACGTC. This codes for CASSLGYGALYV.

This clonotype was picked up a small number of times. The chain has TRBV9 and TRBJ2-6; TRBD2 might be the D (5 bases). Per the germline V gene, CDR1 is SGDLS and CDR2 is YYNGEE. CDR3 length: 17 residues. Trimming pared 0 bases from V and 0 bases from J, leaving 10 bases between. This CDR3 is CASSVDPGSSGANVLTF. The DNA for the CDR3 is TGTGCCAGCAGCGTAGATCCGGGGAGCTCTGGGGCCAACGTCCTGACTTTC.

The chain has TRBV29-1 and TRBJ2-3; 10 bases line up with TRBD1. Trimming took 6 bases from V and 3 from J; bases not matched to a gene: 3. The length of the CDR3 is 13 residues. The V gene's germline CDR1 is SQVTM and CDR2 ANQGSEA. Here the CDR3 DNA reads TGCAGCGTGAGGGACAGGGGAACAGATACGCAGTATTTT. Its protein product is CSVRDRGTDTQYF.

The chain links TRBV7-9 to TRBJ2-1, with a weak D call TRBD2 (6 bases). There are 16 residues in the CDR3. V dropped 1 base and J dropped 4 bases, with 14 bases sitting between them. Germline assignment: CDR1 SEHNR and CDR2 FQNEAQ (reference sequence). This CDR3 reads CASSLGSAGTYNEQFF. The CDR3 DNA reads TGTGCCAGCAGCTTAGGGTCTGCGGGGACTTACAATGAGCAGTTCTTC.

There are many counts of this clonotype. CDR3 amino acids: CSVEALSSGLGQYF. CDR3 coding DNA: TGCAGCGTTGAAGCGTTGTCTAGCGGGCTGGGCCAGTACTTC. The chain is built from TRBV29-1 and TRBJ2-5; TRBD2 matches 8 bases. The CDR3 runs to 14 residues. With V trimmed by 1 base and J by 10 bases, 11 bases remained unmatched. Germline V lookup: CDR1 SQVTM, CDR2 ANQGSEA. The full variable domain, rest sourced from reference TRBV29-1 and TRBJ2-5, is SAVISQKPSRDICQRGTSLTIQCQVDSQVTMMFWYRQQPGQSLTLIATANQGSEATYESGFVIDKFPISRPNLTFSTLTVSNMSPEDSSIYLCSVEALSSGLGQYFGPGTRLLVL.

This clonotype came up many times. The chain is built from TRBV5-5 and TRBJ1-2; 8 bases are shared with TRBD1. J lost 7 bases, V lost 3 bases, and 5 bases had no gene match. CDR1 is SGHKS and CDR2 is YYEKEE in the germline V gene (reference sequence). CDR3 length equals 13 residues. CDR3 region: CASSSQGAGGYTF. The DNA for the CDR3 is TGTGCCAGCAGCTCTCAGGGGGCTGGTGGCTACACCTTC.

About this clonotype itself: One end of the junction does not line up with germline, which may come from a read error. The chain uses TRBV4-2 and TRBJ2-4; D ambiguous. Germline-derived CDR1 and CDR2 are LGHNA and YNFKEQ. The CDR3 loop spans 16 amino acids. Here the CDR3 reads CAISAGLLSTKNIQYF. The CDR3 DNA reads as TGTGCCATCAGCGCCGGGCTTCTCTCAACCAAAAACATTCAGTACTTC.

The chain is built from TRBV7-8 and TRBJ2-6, with D possibly called TRBD1 or TRBD2 (5 bases each). Trimming pared 7 bases from V and 0 bases from J, leaving 19 bases between. Germline V gene data show CDR1 as SGHVS and CDR2 as FQNEAQ. The CDR3 spans 18 residues. CDR3 amino acids: CASTYRGRALSGANVLTF. CDR3 coding DNA: TGTGCCAGCACATACCGGGGCAGGGCCCTCTCTGGGGCCAACGTCCTGACTTTC.

This clonotype was recorded many times. CDR3 sequence reads: CASNSGVAGTSNYGYTF. In nucleotides, the CDR3 is TGTGCCAGCAACTCGGGGGTGGCAGGAACTTCTAACTATGGCTACACCTTC. The chain has TRBV7-9 and TRBJ1-2, with a tentative D call TRBD1 (5 bases). The CDR3 loop spans 17 amino acids. Trimming removed 7 bases at V and 0 bases at J, with 21 bases between. Germline-derived CDR1 and CDR2 are SEHNR and FQNEAQ (reference sequence).

J is TRBJ2-5 and V is TRBV28; D is tentatively TRBD1 or TRBD2 (5 bases each). Germline assignment: CDR1 MDHEN and CDR2 SYDVKM. CDR3 length: 15 amino acids. V was pared by 5 bases and J by 7 bases, with 20 bases between. CDR3 region: CASSIPGTHAGTQYF. The CDR3 nucleotides are TGTGCCAGCAGTATACCCGGGACCCACGCCGGGACCCAGTACTTC.

This clonotype was recorded many times. The gene calls are TRBV15 and TRBJ1-1; D possibly corresponds to TRBD1 (6 bases). With 0 bases removed from V and 0 bases from J, the gap between germline ends came to 14 bases. In germline, CDR1 is LNHNV, CDR2 YYDKDF (reference sequence). The CDR3 spans 17 residues. The CDR3 DNA sequence: TGTGCCACCAGCAGAGATCGGGGGGCAGATATGAACACTGAAGCTTTCTTT. This translates into CATSRDRGADMNTEAFF.

In this sample, this clonotype turned up a few times. The rearrangement uses TRBV29-1 and TRBJ2-4, with a possible D match to TRBD1 (6 bases). V was clipped by 3 bases and J by 7 bases, with 13 bases between them. There are 13 residues in the CDR3. Germline V gives CDR1 SQVTM, CDR2 ANQGSEA. CDR3 sequence (DNA): TGCAGCGTTGAGCCAAGAAGGGGGAACATTCAGTACTTC. It codes for CSVEPRRGNIQYF.

This clonotype was picked up many times. The chain employs TRBV7-2 and TRBJ2-1, with D maybe TRBD1 (6 bases). Trimming pared 7 bases from V and 7 bases from J, leaving 11 bases between. Germline V gene data show CDR1 as SGHTA and CDR2 as FQGNSA. The CDR3 has 12 residues. DNA for the CDR3: TGTGCCAGCAATTTTCAGGGGAATGAGCAGTTCTTC. Amino acid sequence: CASNFQGNEQFF.

The rearrangement uses TRBV27 and TRBJ2-5; TRBD2 matches at 8 bases. Trimming at V came to 8 bases and at J to 5 bases, leaving 4 bases not matched to a gene. The germline gives CDR1 MNHEY, CDR2 SMNVEV (reference sequence). The CDR3 totals 12 residues. CDR3 in amino acids: CASRGGRETQYF. DNA of the CDR3: TGTGCCAGCCGGGGGGGCCGGGAGACCCAGTACTTC.

This clonotype has a count of ten or more. This sequence joins TRBV4-3 and TRBJ2-5; D is unresolved. The CDR3 length is 13 residues. Germline CDR1 reads LGHNA; CDR2 reads YSLEER. The germline V and J ends were trimmed by 4 bases and 2 bases, with 8 bases remaining between them. The CDR3 sequence: CASSLTDQETQYF. The CDR3 nucleotides read TGCGCCAGCAGCCTCACAGATCAAGAGACCCAGTACTTC.

CDR3 loop: CASSLPGQGTGELFF. The CDR3 nucleotides read TGCGCCAGCAGCTTACCCGGACAGGGGACCGGGGAGCTGTTTTTT. The chain is built from TRBV5-1 and TRBJ2-2, with 9 bases matching TRBD1. Germline loops: CDR1 SGHRS, CDR2 YFSETQ. Trimming cost V 2 bases and J 5 bases; bases outside gene matches: 4. This CDR3 contains 15 residues.

In its sample, this clonotype was seen many times. The rearrangement joins TRBV7-8 to TRBJ1-2; 8 nucleotides line up with TRBD1. The CDR3 consists of 14 residues. The junction had 12 bases not matched to a gene; V was cut back by 5 bases and J by 10 bases. Germline V CDR1 and CDR2: SGHVS, FQNEAQ. CDR3 residues: CASSPMTGVLTYTF. The CDR3 DNA is TGTGCCAGCAGCCCGATGACAGGGGTTTTAACCTACACCTTC. The complete variable domain, with remaining parts taken from reference TRBV7-8 and TRBJ1-2, reads GAGVSQSPRYKVAKRGQDVALRCDPISGHVSLFWYQQALGQGPEFLTYFQNEAQLDKSGLPSDRFFAERPEGSVSTLKIQRTQQEDSAVYLCASSPMTGVLTYTFGSGTRLTVV.

This clonotype was seen ten or more times. The CDR3 DNA reads as TGTGCCAGCAGCTTGTTTGGAACAGGGGGCCTGACCGGGGAGCTGTTTTTT. Protein sequence: CASSLFGTGGLTGELFF. The chain is built from TRBV5-5 and TRBJ2-2; TRBD1 aligns across 9 bases. The CDR3 extends over 17 amino acids. Germline CDR1 reads SGHKS; CDR2 reads YYEKEE (reference sequence). V dropped 1 base and J dropped 5; count of bases not matched to a gene: 9.

In its sample, this clonotype was seen many times. The rearrangement uses TRBV7-2 and TRBJ2-4, with D unresolved. The CDR3 has 14 residues. V shed 0 bases and J shed 8 bases, with 11 bases lying between them. Germline CDR1 is SGHTA and CDR2 is FQGNSA. In nucleotides, the CDR3 is TGTGCCAGCAGCTTAGCAGGCCCTCGGGACATTCAGTACTTC. As protein: CASSLAGPRDIQYF.

This clonotype was observed at least ten times. The chain has TRBV10-1 and TRBJ2-5, with unresolved D. The germline CDR1 and CDR2 sequences are WNHNN and SYGVQD (reference sequence). This CDR3 comprises 13 residues. Trimming cost V 3 bases and J 2 bases, with 7 bases left between them. CDR3 loop: CASSDPGQETQYF. In DNA form, the CDR3 reads TGCGCCAGCAGTGACCCCGGTCAAGAGACCCAGTACTTC.

The V and J genes are TRBV7-3 and TRBJ2-3, with 10 bases lining up with TRBD2. Germline-derived CDR1 and CDR2 are SGHTA and FQGTGA. The V segment lost 4 bases and the J segment 6 bases; nucleotides outside the gene matches: 7. The CDR3 covers 15 residues. The CDR3 here is CASSSLAGELDTQYF. The CDR3 DNA reads as TGTGCCAGCAGCTCTCTAGCGGGGGAGCTTGATACGCAGTATTTT.

This clonotype has just a few counts. The J gene is TRBJ2-1, the V gene TRBV18; D remains ambiguous. The CDR3 has 13 amino acids. The germline V gene has CDR1 KGHSH and CDR2 LQKENI. The V gene lost 2 bases and the J gene lost 9 bases, with 11 bases spanning the gap. The CDR3 DNA reads as TGTGCCAGCTCACCAGAGGAGTTCACTGAGCAGTTCTTC. Its protein is CASSPEEFTEQFF.

This clonotype was counted at least ten times. The V and J genes are TRBV7-8 and TRBJ2-4; maybe TRBD2 (5 bases). Trimming took off 1 base at V and 7 bases at J, with 11 bases between the two ends. Germline CDR1 and CDR2: SGHVS and FQNEAQ. This CDR3 comprises 14 residues. In nucleotides, the CDR3 is TGTGCCAGCAGCTTAGGTCGGACTTCTAACATTCAGTACTTC. This translates into CASSLGRTSNIQYF. Looking up the rest from reference TRBV7-8 and TRBJ2-4 gives the full variable domain: GAGVSQSPRYKVAKRGQDVALRCDPISGHVSLFWYQQALGQGPEFLTYFQNEAQLDKSGLPSDRFFAERPEGSVSTLKIQRTQQEDSAVYLCASSLGRTSNIQYFGAGTRLSVL.

This clonotype was found many times. The CDR3 loop is CASSLGRLKGRNTEAFF. The CDR3 coding sequence is TGTGCCAGCAGCTTAGGCCGCCTCAAAGGGAGGAACACTGAAGCTTTCTTT. This chain joins TRBV7-8 and TRBJ1-1; D gene uncertain. The V gene lost 1 base and the J gene lost 1 base, with 16 bases spanning the gap. The CDR3 consists of 17 residues. Germline CDR1 reads SGHVS; CDR2 reads FQNEAQ.

There are a few counts of this clonotype. The chain links TRBV7-2 to TRBJ2-1; D might be TRBD2 (6 bases). The CDR3 spans 15 residues. V lost 5 bases, J lost 2 bases, and 13 bases lay in between. Germline values: CDR1 SGHTA, CDR2 FQGNSA. The CDR3 loop is CASSQGLNTYNEQFF. The CDR3 DNA is TGTGCCAGCAGCCAAGGACTAAACACCTACAATGAGCAGTTCTTC.

This clonotype was counted ten times or more. J is TRBJ2-7 and V is TRBV20-1; 13 positions agree with TRBD2. V was pared by 6 bases and J by 1 base, with 6 bases of the junction left unmatched. The germline CDR1 and CDR2 sequences are DFQATT and SNEGSKA (reference sequence). This CDR3 region has 15 residues. The CDR3 here is CSARTSGGLSYEQYV. The CDR3, as DNA: TGCAGTGCGCGGACTAGCGGGGGCCTATCCTACGAGCAGTACGTC.